This TCR beta chain was sequenced during a study of control samples from healthy donors and cancer patients. The V and J ends lost 3 bases and 3 bases respectively, with 11 bases between them. Germline-derived CDR1 and CDR2 are WNHNN and SYGVQD (reference sequence). The CDR3 runs 14 residues. Assay used: immunoSEQ multiplex PCR; TCRdb lists only in-frame clones, some missing. This table has 150,000 to 200,000 clones, about 93% appearing once. The specimen sequenced was blood. The sequence was obtained from a woman aged 55-70 years in good health. The V gene is TRBV10-1, the J gene TRBJ1-2, with D possibly matching TRBD1 (5 bases). CDR3 in DNA: TGCGCCAGCAGTGATTGGGACGAGGACTATGGCTACACCTTC. Its protein product is CASSDWDEDYGYTF.